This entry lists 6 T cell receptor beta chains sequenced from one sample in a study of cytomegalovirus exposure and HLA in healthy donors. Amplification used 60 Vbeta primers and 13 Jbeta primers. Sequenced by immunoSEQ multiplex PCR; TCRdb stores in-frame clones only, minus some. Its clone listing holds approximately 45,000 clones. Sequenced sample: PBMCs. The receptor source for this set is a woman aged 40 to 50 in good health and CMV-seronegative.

The CDR3 nucleotides are TGTGCCAGCAGGAAGGACAGGGCCGGGGCCAACGTCCTGACTTTC. Its protein is CASRKDRAGANVLTF. The gene calls are TRBV2 and TRBJ2-6; TRBD1 matches 8 bases. Germline CDR1 and CDR2: SNHLY and FYNNEI. V was clipped by 6 bases and J by 4 bases; unmatched bases: 5. CDR3 length equals 15 residues.

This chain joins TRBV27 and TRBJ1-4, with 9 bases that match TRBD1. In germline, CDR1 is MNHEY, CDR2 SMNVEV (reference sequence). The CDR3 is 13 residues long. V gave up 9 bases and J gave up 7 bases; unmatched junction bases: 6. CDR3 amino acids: CASGQGWSEKLFF. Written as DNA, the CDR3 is TGTGCCAGTGGACAGGGGTGGAGTGAAAAACTGTTTTTT.

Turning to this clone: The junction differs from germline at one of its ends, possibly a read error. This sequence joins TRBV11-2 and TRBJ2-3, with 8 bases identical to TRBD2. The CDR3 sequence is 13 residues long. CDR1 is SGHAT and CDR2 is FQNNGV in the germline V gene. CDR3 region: CASSYSGEDKQYF. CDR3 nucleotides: TGTGCCAGCAGCTATAGCGGGGAGGATAAGCAGTATTTT.

CDR3 in DNA: TGTGCCAGCAGCCTCTCACCAGCGGGGGTGACCGGGGAGCTGTTTTTT. Translation gives CASSLSPAGVTGELFF. The V gene is TRBV16, the J gene TRBJ2-2, with TRBD2 matching over 8 bases. Germline lookup yields CDR1 KGHSY and CDR2 FQNENV. The CDR3 length is 16 residues. V gave up 4 bases and J gave up 5 bases; unmatched junction bases: 9.

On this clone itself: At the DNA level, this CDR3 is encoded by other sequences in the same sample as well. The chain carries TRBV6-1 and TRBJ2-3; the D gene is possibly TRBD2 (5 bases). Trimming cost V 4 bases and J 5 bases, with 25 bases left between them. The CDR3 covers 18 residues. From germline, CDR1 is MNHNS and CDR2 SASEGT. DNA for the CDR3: TGTGCCAGCAGTGTGGTTTTTTATAGTGTAAGGAGGATAGATACGCAGTATTTT. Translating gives CASSVVFYSVRRIDTQYF.

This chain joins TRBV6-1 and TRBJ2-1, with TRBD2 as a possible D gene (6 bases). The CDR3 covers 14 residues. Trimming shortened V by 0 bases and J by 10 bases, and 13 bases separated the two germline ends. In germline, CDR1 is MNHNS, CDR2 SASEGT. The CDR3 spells CASSEAGRQGEQFF. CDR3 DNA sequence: TGTGCCAGCAGTGAAGCGGGGAGGCAAGGAGAGCAGTTCTTC.